This TCR beta chain was documented in a study of blood T cell repertoires in COVID-19. The germline V and J ends were trimmed by 9 bases and 0 bases, with 15 bases remaining between them. This CDR3 spans 15 amino acids. Germline V gene lookup returns CDR1 MDHEN and CDR2 SYDVKM. Sequenced by immunoSEQ multiplex PCR; TCRdb stores in-frame clones only, minus some. The table lists some 150,000 clones, around nine tenths of them singletons. This sequence originates from a woman aged 55-70 years with acute or convalescent COVID-19. The V call is TRBV28, the J call TRBJ1-5, with D unclear. The sample taken for sequencing was peripheral blood. The CDR3 DNA sequence: TGTGCCAGTTACCCGGGAGGGAATAGCAATCAGCCCCAGCATTTT. As protein: CASYPGGNSNQPQHF.